This T cell receptor beta chain is from a study of blood T cell repertoires in COVID-19. Repertoires were generated with immunoSEQ multiplex PCR, while TCRdb's copy carries only in-frame clones and drops some. Here the sample spans about 180,000 clones, approximately 88% being singletons. This CDR3 is built from 15 residues. Germline CDR1 is SGHRS and CDR2 is YFSETQ. V lost 4 bases, J lost 5 bases, and 12 bases stayed unmatched. Specimen: peripheral blood. The rearrangement uses TRBV5-1 and TRBJ2-7; the match to TRBD1 covers 7 bases. The sequence was collected from a woman aged 40 to 50 with COVID-19, enrolled during active disease. For the CDR3, the DNA is TGCGCCAGCAGCGTGGACAGGAAATTTGGGAACGAGCAGTACTTC. Protein: CASSVDRKFGNEQYF.